The entry below gives a single T cell receptor (beta chain) sequence along with its context. The antigen is unknown. Sample time point: cycle 4 day 1 (C4D1), after 6 weeks of nivolumab. Brentuximab vedotin exposure varied, and every patient relapsed after autologous stem cell transplantation. The data were produced by immunoSEQ multiplex PCR, yet TCRdb's version contains in-frame clones alone and is incomplete. The sample records 20,000 to 25,000 clones, 81% being singletons. This sample is drawn from a study of PD-1 blockade in classical Hodgkin lymphoma. General study findings and limits: Causes of the repertoire differences remain undefined, possibly disease activity or prior therapy. Newly diagnosed patients had diversity similar to the baseline diversity of complete responders.

The CDR3 totals 14 residues. J lost 8 bases, V lost 1 base, and 3 bases had no gene match. Germline V gene lookup returns CDR1 MGHRA and CDR2 YSYEKL. V gene TRBV4-1 combines with J gene TRBJ1-1; 11 bases match TRBD1. Sequencing used peripheral blood mononuclear cells (PBMCs), obtained before the fourth cycle of nivolumab. This receptor was identified in a human donor with classical Hodgkin lymphoma. CDR3 protein: CASSQGTGGSEAFF. In DNA form, the CDR3 reads TGCGCCAGCAGCCAAGGGACAGGGGGCTCAGAAGCTTTCTTT.